This paragraph reports one T cell receptor beta chain. The CDR3 loop spans 14 amino acids. V gave up 6 bases and J gave up 3 bases; unmatched junction bases: 8. Germline V lookup: CDR1 MDHEN, CDR2 SYDVKM. This entry belongs to a study of T cell changes during pregnancy in multiple sclerosis. Data came from immunoSEQ multiplex PCR; TCRdb stores just in-frame clones and leaves some out. Of about 98,000 clones listed, roughly nine tenths are singletons. The material was peripheral blood, obtained after pregnancy. This TCR came from a female donor in good health, enrolled as a control in a pregnancy study. The V gene is TRBV28, the J gene TRBJ2-7, with 7 bases fitting TRBD1. CDR3 DNA: TGTGCCAGCAGGCCCGGACAGGTCCGCTACGAGCAGTACTTC. Translation gives CASRPGQVRYEQYF. Full variable domain (remainder filled in from reference TRBV28 and TRBJ2-7): DVKVTQSSRYLVKRTGEKVFLECVQDMDHENMFWYRQDPGLGLRLIYFSYDVKMKEKGDIPEGYSVSREKKERFSLILESASTNQTSMYLCASRPGQVRYEQYFGPGTRLTVT.